This TCR beta chain was recorded in a study of blood T cell repertoires in COVID-19. At the level of the study: Sites in the United States, Italy and Spain provided acute and convalescent COVID-19 samples. Nucleic acid was either cDNA or gDNA, and it came from T cells, B-cell-depleted T cells, or PBMCs.

This CDR3 is 15 amino acids long. Germline V lookup: CDR1 MDHEN, CDR2 SYDVKM. V shed 3 bases and J shed 7 bases, with 16 bases lying between them. In the authors' workflow: Reference gene primer amplification gave nucleated cell count estimates. Assay: immunoSEQ multiplex PCR; the TCRdb copy retains only in-frame clones and omits some. Clonal size and the V and J genes are those of that table, whereas D and trimming came from the DNA. The sample yields 200,000 to 250,000 clones, about 80% seen once. While infection was still active, Seattle patients were enrolled and then followed longitudinally. Sequencing input: peripheral blood. The chain is built from TRBV28 and TRBJ1-5; weak D call: TRBD1 (5 bases). This clonotype was obtained from an elderly woman with COVID-19, enrolled during active disease. CDR3 protein: CASSFFRGRGQPQHF. CDR3 bases: TGTGCCAGCAGTTTTTTTAGAGGCCGGGGGCAGCCCCAGCATTTT.